The 28 T cell receptor beta chains listed next were all sequenced from one sample in a study of beta chain features in type 1 diabetes. All of the isolated RNA was reverse transcribed, so expressed TCRB transcripts were sequenced. Profiled with immunoSEQ multiplex PCR; TCRdb holds only in-frame clones, not every one. The sample records about 48,000 clones, 42% being singletons. Study conclusions and caveats: The study found moderately but significantly shorter TCRB CDR3s in all four CD4+ subsets of Type 1 diabetes patients.

Their target antigens are unknown. Sequenced: Tregs from blood. Receptors were obtained from a man aged 25-45 years with type 1 diabetes.

The sample holds one count of this clone. One end of the junction fails to match germline, which may point to a read error. The rearrangement uses TRBV11-2 and TRBJ1-4, with D possibly TRBD1 on 6 matching bases. This CDR3 comprises 13 residues. Germline V gene sequence: CDR1 SGHAT, CDR2 FQNNGV. For the CDR3, the DNA is TGTGCCAGCAGGTTAGGGGGGCACGAAAAACTGTTTTTT. Translating it yields CASRLGGHEKLFF.

The chain joins TRBV29-1 to TRBJ2-1; 7 nucleotides line up with TRBD1. This CDR3 is built from 12 residues. Germline V gene lookup returns CDR1 SQVTM and CDR2 ANQGSEA. V lost 6 bases, J lost 9 bases, and 8 bases stayed unmatched. CDR3 sequence: CSVVPGQSEQFF. In nucleotides, the CDR3 is TGCAGCGTAGTTCCGGGACAGAGTGAGCAGTTCTTC.

The chain recombines TRBV30 with TRBJ2-3; 11 nucleotides match TRBD1. The CDR3 spans 13 residues. Germline V gene lookup returns CDR1 GTSNPN and CDR2 SVGIG (reference sequence). The CDR3 DNA follows: TGTGCTCGGGACAGGGGGGAGGCAGATACGCAGTATTTT. Encoded protein: CARDRGEADTQYF.

The chain carries TRBV5-1 and TRBJ1-1; D possibly corresponds to TRBD1 (5 bases). The CDR3 is 17 amino acids. Trimming pared 0 bases from V and 0 bases from J, leaving 15 bases between. The V gene's germline CDR1 is SGHRS and CDR2 YFSETQ. This chain's CDR3 is CASSLEGVWSMNTEAFF. The CDR3 DNA reads TGCGCCAGCAGCTTGGAAGGGGTTTGGAGTATGAACACTGAAGCTTTCTTT.

This clone came up once. The J gene is TRBJ1-2, the V gene TRBV6-6, with TRBD1 matching over 7 bases. V shed 9 bases and J 8 bases; nucleotides not matched to a gene: 9. There are 12 residues in the CDR3. Germline V gene sequence: CDR1 MNHNY, CDR2 SVGAGI (reference sequence). CDR3 nucleotides: TGTGCCAGTAACAGGGGAAGTGAAGGCTACACCTTC. Translating gives CASNRGSEGYTF.

There are a few counts of this clone. The chain is built from TRBV18 and TRBJ1-4; weak D call: TRBD1 (6 bases). Trimming took off 3 bases at V and 5 bases at J, with 13 bases between the two ends. The length of the CDR3 is 15 residues. Germline V lookup: CDR1 KGHSH, CDR2 LQKENI. DNA for the CDR3: TGTGCCAGCTCACCTCAGCAGGGGCCGAATGAAAAACTGTTTTTT. Amino acids: CASSPQQGPNEKLFF.

The rearrangement joins TRBV7-9 to TRBJ2-7, with TRBD2 matching over 9 bases. Germline V lookup: CDR1 SEHNR, CDR2 FQNEAQ (reference sequence). The trim removed 1 base at V and 6 bases at J, leaving 4 bases unmatched. The CDR3 consists of 14 residues. CDR3 residues: CASSLGTSAPEQYF. The CDR3, as DNA: TGTGCCAGCAGCTTAGGGACTAGCGCCCCCGAGCAGTACTTC.

This clone was detected once. CDR3 protein: CAISEVGAGASDTQYF. The CDR3 DNA reads TGTGCCATCAGTGAGGTCGGGGCAGGGGCCTCAGATACGCAGTATTTT. This sequence joins TRBV10-3 and TRBJ2-3, with D tentatively TRBD1 (6 bases). Trimming took off 2 bases at V and 4 bases at J, with 16 bases between the two ends. CDR1 is ENHRY and CDR2 is SYGVKD in the germline V gene. This CDR3 has 16 amino acids.

With respect to this clone: The same CDR3 also results from other DNA sequences found in this sample. The J gene is TRBJ1-2, the V gene TRBV6-6; 7 bases line up with TRBD1. CDR1 MNHNY and CDR2 SVGAGI come from the germline V gene (reference sequence). The CDR3 loop spans 14 amino acids. V lost 5 bases to trimming and J lost 2 bases; unmatched junction nucleotides: 5. CDR3 bases: TGTGCCAGCAGTCGGGACAGTTCAAACTATGGCTACACCTTC. It codes for CASSRDSSNYGYTF.

Only a few counts were recorded for this clone. V and J are TRBV28 and TRBJ1-5; TRBD1 matches 10 bases. The trim removed 5 bases at V and 6 bases at J, leaving 4 bases unmatched. Per germline, CDR1 MDHEN and CDR2 SYDVKM. This CDR3 region has 14 residues. The CDR3: CASSPGTGVQPQHF. The CDR3 DNA follows: TGTGCCAGCAGTCCCGGGACAGGGGTTCAGCCCCAGCATTTT. Full variable domain (outside the CDR3, taken from reference TRBV28 and TRBJ1-5): DVKVTQSSRYLVKRTGEKVFLECVQDMDHENMFWYRQDPGLGLRLIYFSYDVKMKEKGDIPEGYSVSREKKERFSLILESASTNQTSMYLCASSPGTGVQPQHFGDGTRLSIL.

The V call is TRBV7-9, the J call TRBJ2-7; possible D gene TRBD2, 5 bases. The CDR3 runs to 11 residues. Germline V gene lookup returns CDR1 SEHNR and CDR2 FQNEAQ (reference sequence). V was pared by 7 bases and J by 5 bases, with 9 bases between. The DNA for the CDR3 is TGTGCCAGCACTAGCAGCAACGAGCAGTACTTC. This encodes CASTSSNEQYF.

V and J are TRBV5-5 and TRBJ2-1; 8 nucleotides line up with TRBD2. The CDR3 consists of 15 residues. Looked up from germline, CDR1 is SGHKS and CDR2 is YYEKEE (reference sequence). With V trimmed by 4 bases and J by 0 bases, 3 bases remained unmatched. CDR3 DNA sequence: TGTGCCAGCAGCACGCGGGGGGACTCCTACAATGAGCAGTTCTTC. Translation gives CASSTRGDSYNEQFF.

The CDR3 is CASSLQDRGYEQYF. The CDR3 coding sequence is TGTGCCAGCAGTCTCCAGGACAGGGGCTACGAGCAGTACTTC. The V call is TRBV28, the J call TRBJ2-7, with 9 bases aligning to TRBD1. V lost 5 bases to trimming and J lost 3 bases; unmatched junction nucleotides: 5. CDR3 size: 14 residues. Germline V gene sequence: CDR1 MDHEN, CDR2 SYDVKM.

This clone was counted once. CDR3 sequence: CASSLGGTGTNTGELFF. Written as DNA, the CDR3 is TGCGCCAGCAGCTTGGGTGGGACAGGGACGAACACCGGGGAGCTGTTTTTT. The chain has TRBV5-1 and TRBJ2-2, with 9 bases matching TRBD1. The CDR3 has 17 residues. Losses at the gene ends were 0 bases for V and 0 bases for J; bases not matched to a gene: 3. The germline gives CDR1 SGHRS, CDR2 YFSETQ.

V and J are TRBV6-5 and TRBJ2-3, with D possibly being TRBD2 (5 bases). The V gene lost 0 bases and the J gene lost 5 bases, with 12 bases spanning the gap. In germline, CDR1 is MNHEY, CDR2 SVGAGI. The CDR3 is made up of 15 amino acids. CDR3 DNA sequence: TGTGCCAGCAGTTACTCGAGTAGGGCGGGAGATACGCAGTATTTT. This encodes CASSYSSRAGDTQYF.

This clone occurred a few times. Additional DNA sequences in this sample encode the identical CDR3. The chain links TRBV7-3 to TRBJ2-1; 8 nucleotides agree with TRBD2. Losses at the gene ends were 5 bases for V and 0 bases for J; bases not matched to a gene: 3. CDR1 and CDR2 (germline): SGHTA, FQGTGA. CDR3 length: 15 residues. The CDR3 reads CASSLSGSSYNEQFF. The CDR3 DNA follows: TGTGCCAGCAGCCTAAGCGGGAGCTCCTACAATGAGCAGTTCTTC. The whole variable domain, remainder taken from reference TRBV7-3 and TRBJ2-1, is GAGVSQTPSNKVTEKGKYVELRCDPISGHTALYWYRQSLGQGPEFLIYFQGTGAADDSGLPNDRFFAVRPEGSVSTLKIQRTERGDSAVYLCASSLSGSSYNEQFFGPGTRLTVL.

This chain links TRBV5-1 with TRBJ2-7; tentatively, D is TRBD1 (6 bases). This CDR3 has 14 amino acids. Trimming shortened V by 4 bases and J by 2 bases, and 13 bases separated the two germline ends. CDR1 is SGHRS and CDR2 is YFSETQ in the germline V gene. CDR3 amino acids: CASSEAQGPYEQYF. In nucleotides, the CDR3 is TGCGCCAGCAGCGAGGCACAGGGCCCCTACGAGCAGTACTTC.

J is TRBJ2-3 and V is TRBV5-1; 7 bases line up with TRBD1. This CDR3 contains 14 residues. V dropped 4 bases and J dropped 2; count of bases not matched to a gene: 4. Germline CDR1 and CDR2: SGHRS and YFSETQ. The CDR3 is CASSAGTVTDTQYF. As DNA, the CDR3 is TGCGCCAGCAGCGCTGGGACAGTCACAGATACGCAGTATTTT.

Details on this clone: Other DNA sequences in the same sample also yield this CDR3. The chain employs TRBV18 and TRBJ2-3; the D is unclear. Trimming stripped 3 bases from V and 0 bases from J, with 7 bases between. Germline V lookup: CDR1 KGHSH, CDR2 LQKENI. CDR3 length equals 14 residues. The CDR3 nucleotides read TGTGCCAGCTCACCGACACGGAGCACAGATACGCAGTATTTT. It specifies CASSPTRSTDTQYF.

A few counts support this clone. The chain joins TRBV25-1 to TRBJ1-2, with 10 bases aligning to TRBD1. Germline V CDR1 and CDR2: MGHDK, SYGVNS. The V segment lost 6 bases and the J segment 4 bases; nucleotides outside the gene matches: 5. This CDR3 is 14 amino acids long. CDR3 sequence reads: CASRGQGLVYGYTF. CDR3 sequence (DNA): TGTGCCAGCAGGGGACAGGGGTTAGTCTATGGCTACACCTTC.

This clone was seen a handful of times. The rearrangement links TRBV9 to TRBJ2-1; 7 positions agree with TRBD1. The CDR3 totals 16 residues. Germline-derived CDR1 and CDR2 are SGDLS and YYNGEE. J was trimmed by 2 bases and V by 1 base; bases with no gene match: 6. The CDR3 bases are TGTGCCAGCAGCGTACTAGACAGGGTCACCTACAATGAGCAGTTCTTC. Translated: CASSVLDRVTYNEQFF.

The chain recombines TRBV27 with TRBJ2-1; 8 nucleotides match TRBD2. After removal of 5 bases from V and 6 bases from J, the junction contained 9 bases not matched to a gene. CDR3 length equals 15 residues. Germline lookup yields CDR1 MNHEY and CDR2 SMNVEV (reference sequence). CDR3 loop: CASSVYSGITNEQFF. The CDR3 region has the DNA TGTGCCAGCAGTGTATATAGCGGGATAACCAATGAGCAGTTCTTC.

This sequence joins TRBV28 and TRBJ2-1, with 7 nucleotides matching TRBD1. Losses at the gene ends were 7 bases for V and 4 bases for J; bases not matched to a gene: 4. Germline V gene lookup returns CDR1 MDHEN and CDR2 SYDVKM. This CDR3 is 13 amino acids long. CDR3 nucleotides: TGTGCCAGCATGGGACAGCAATACAATGAGCAGTTCTTC. Protein product: CASMGQQYNEQFF.

The chain carries TRBV2 and TRBJ2-5; 7 bases match TRBD1. The J call could be wrong; TRBJ2-7 is a better fit for the DNA end. This CDR3 has 14 amino acids. The germline V gene has CDR1 SNHLY and CDR2 FYNNEI. The CDR3 sequence is CASSGQGELYEQYF. The DNA for the CDR3 is TGTGCCAGCAGTGGACAGGGAGAACTGTACGAGCAGTACTTC.

This sequence joins TRBV6-1 and TRBJ1-4, with a tentative D call TRBD1 (6 bases). Germline CDR1 and CDR2: MNHNS and SASEGT. This CDR3 is built from 16 residues. V was pared by 2 bases and J by 7 bases, with 17 bases between. DNA for the CDR3: TGTGCCAGCAGTGAATACCGACAGGTGGTCGGTGAAAAACTGTTTTTT. This sequence encodes CASSEYRQVVGEKLFF.

V gene TRBV5-6 combines with J gene TRBJ1-1, with D possibly being TRBD1 (6 bases). This CDR3 comprises 13 residues. The germline V and J ends were trimmed by 3 bases and 7 bases, with 13 bases remaining between them. Per the germline V gene, CDR1 is SGHDT and CDR2 is YYEEEE. The CDR3 region is CASSSKNRDEAFF. As DNA, the CDR3 is TGTGCCAGCAGCTCCAAAAACAGGGATGAAGCTTTCTTT.

A few counts support this clone. V usage is TRBV19 and J usage is TRBJ2-1; D is possibly TRBD1 (6 bases). V lost 3 bases, J lost 6 bases, and 18 bases lay in between. This CDR3 is 16 amino acids long. Germline CDR1 is LNHDA and CDR2 is SQIVND (reference sequence). CDR3 loop: CASSMFRALGANEQFF. In nucleotides, the CDR3 is TGTGCCAGTAGTATGTTTAGGGCCCTGGGGGCCAATGAGCAGTTCTTC.

V gene TRBV4-2 combines with J gene TRBJ1-3; D remains unclear. CDR1 and CDR2 (germline): LGHNA, YNFKEQ. The CDR3 covers 14 residues. Deletions cut 2 bases from V and 0 bases from J, with 5 bases between. CDR3 in amino acids: CASSQKLSGNTIYF. CDR3 nucleotides: TGTGCCAGCAGCCAAAAGCTCTCTGGAAACACCATATATTTT.